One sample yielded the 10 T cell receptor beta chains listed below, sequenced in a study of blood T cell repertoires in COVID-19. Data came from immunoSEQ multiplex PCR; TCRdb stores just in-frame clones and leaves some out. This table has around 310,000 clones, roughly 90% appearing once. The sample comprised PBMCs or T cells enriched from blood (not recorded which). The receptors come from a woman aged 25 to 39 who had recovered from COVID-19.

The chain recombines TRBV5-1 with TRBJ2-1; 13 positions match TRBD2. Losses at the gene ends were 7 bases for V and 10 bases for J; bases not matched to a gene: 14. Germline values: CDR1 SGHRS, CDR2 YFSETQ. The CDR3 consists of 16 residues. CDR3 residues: CASRWGLAGHLREQFF. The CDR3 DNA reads TGCGCCAGCCGCTGGGGACTAGCGGGACACTTAAGGGAGCAGTTCTTC. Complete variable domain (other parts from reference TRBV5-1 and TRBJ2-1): KAGVTQTPRYLIKTRGQQVTLSCSPISGHRSVSWYQQTPGQGLQFLFEYFSETQRNKGNFPGRFSGRQFSNSRSEMNVSTLELGDSALYLCASRWGLAGHLREQFFGPGTRLTVL.

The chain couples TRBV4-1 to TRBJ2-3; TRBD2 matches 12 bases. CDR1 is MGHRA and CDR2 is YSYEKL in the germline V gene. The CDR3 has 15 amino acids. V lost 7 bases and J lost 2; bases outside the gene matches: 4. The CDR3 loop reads CASKGLAGTTDTQYF. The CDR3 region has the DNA TGCGCCAGCAAAGGACTAGCGGGAACCACAGATACGCAGTATTTT.

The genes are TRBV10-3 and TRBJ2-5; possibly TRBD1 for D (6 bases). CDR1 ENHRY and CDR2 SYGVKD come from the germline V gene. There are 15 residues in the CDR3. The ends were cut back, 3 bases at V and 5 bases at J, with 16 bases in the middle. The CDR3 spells CAISDGGGSGETQYF. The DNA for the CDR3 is TGTGCCATCAGTGATGGGGGCGGTTCGGGGGAGACCCAGTACTTC.

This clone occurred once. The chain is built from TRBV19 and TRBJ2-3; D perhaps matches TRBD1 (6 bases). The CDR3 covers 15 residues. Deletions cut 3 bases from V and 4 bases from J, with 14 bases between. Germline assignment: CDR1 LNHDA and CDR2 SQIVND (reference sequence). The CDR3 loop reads CASSMVEQGSDTQYF. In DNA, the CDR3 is TGTGCCAGTAGTATGGTAGAACAGGGCTCAGATACGCAGTATTTT.

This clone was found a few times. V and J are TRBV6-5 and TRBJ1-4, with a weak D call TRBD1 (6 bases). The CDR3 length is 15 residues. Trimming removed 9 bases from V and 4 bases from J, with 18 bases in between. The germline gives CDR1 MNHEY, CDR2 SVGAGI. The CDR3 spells CASRRGQLGNEKLFF. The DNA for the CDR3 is TGTGCCAGTCGCCGCGGACAGTTGGGTAATGAAAAACTGTTTTTT.

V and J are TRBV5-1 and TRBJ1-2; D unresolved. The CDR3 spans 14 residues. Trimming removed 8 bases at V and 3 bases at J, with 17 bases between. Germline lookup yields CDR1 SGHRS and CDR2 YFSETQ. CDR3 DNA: TGCGCCAGTACTAATGGTGTTTCGGACTATGGCTACACCTTC. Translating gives CASTNGVSDYGYTF.

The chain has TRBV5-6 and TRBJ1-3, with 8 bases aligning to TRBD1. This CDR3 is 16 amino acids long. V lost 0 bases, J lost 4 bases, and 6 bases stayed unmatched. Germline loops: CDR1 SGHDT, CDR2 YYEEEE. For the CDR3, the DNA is TGTGCCAGCAGCTTGGGTTCAGGGGGCTCGGGAAACACCATATATTTT. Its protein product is CASSLGSGGSGNTIYF.

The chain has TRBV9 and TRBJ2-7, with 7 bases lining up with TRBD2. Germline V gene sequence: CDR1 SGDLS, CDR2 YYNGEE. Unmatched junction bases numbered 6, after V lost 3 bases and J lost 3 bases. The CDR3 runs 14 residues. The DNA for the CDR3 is TGTGCCAGCAGCGCCCGGGACTACGTCTACGAGCAGTACTTC. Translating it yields CASSARDYVYEQYF.

The CDR3 loop is CATSGFRSYNEQFF. The CDR3 DNA is TGTGCCACCAGCGGATTCAGGTCCTACAATGAGCAGTTCTTC. V usage is TRBV15 and J usage is TRBJ2-1, with D unclear. The CDR3 covers 14 residues. The V end was cut by 5 bases, the J end by 1 base, with 9 bases between. Germline lookup yields CDR1 LNHNV and CDR2 YYDKDF (reference sequence).

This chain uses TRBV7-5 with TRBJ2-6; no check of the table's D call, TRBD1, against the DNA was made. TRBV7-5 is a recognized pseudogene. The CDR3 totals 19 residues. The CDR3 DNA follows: TGTGCCAGCCCCATGGGTGGGGCTCCCCACGCCTCTGGGGCCAACGTCCTGACTTTC. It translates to CASPMGGAPHASGANVLTF.